Sequencing of this T cell receptor beta chain was carried out in a study of blood T cell repertoires in COVID-19. Study summary: The United States, Italy and Spain were the sources of the acute and convalescent COVID-19 samples. T cells, B-cell-depleted T cells, or PBMCs provided the cDNA or gDNA that served as material.

Germline loops: CDR1 PRHDT, CDR2 FYEKMQ (reference sequence). The V and J ends lost 5 bases and 10 bases, in that order; junction bases with no gene match: 13. The CDR3 is 15 amino acids. Study processing details: Scientists estimated how many nucleated cells there were by amplifying reference gene primers. Some clones are missing from TCRdb's copy, which holds only in-frame ones; the method was immunoSEQ multiplex PCR. The V and J calls and clone size come from that table; D and trimming were worked out from the DNA. The table has 300,000 to 400,000 clones, about 90% seen once. This TCR derives from a woman aged 18-29 years who had recovered from COVID-19. Sequencing input: peripheral blood. The chain uses TRBV13 and TRBJ2-3; TRBD2 aligns across 9 bases. CDR3 sequence: CASSPRSSGVGAQYF. The CDR3 region has the DNA TGTGCCAGCAGCCCTCGCTCTAGCGGGGTAGGGGCGCAGTATTTT.